This T cell receptor (beta chain) derives from a study of T cell responses to AZD1222 COVID-19 vaccine. Study outcomes and limitations: Sampling captured repertoires only after the peak T cell response.

Germline V lookup: CDR1 SEHNR, CDR2 FQNEAQ (reference sequence). V was trimmed by 1 base and J by 5 bases, leaving 6 bases between them. CDR3 length equals 12 residues. The table came from immunoSEQ multiplex PCR; TCRdb's copy has only in-frame clones and leaves some out. The sample contains more than 70,000 clones, about nine tenths of which appear only once. Turning to this clone: Its target is unknown.

The chain is built from TRBV7-9 and TRBJ2-7; the D gene is possibly TRBD1 (5 bases). This TCR was sampled from an adult who received the AZD1222 COVID-19 vaccine. The input for sequencing was peripheral blood, taken 28 days after the second AZD1222 dose. The CDR3 here is CASSLVGDEQYF. The DNA of the CDR3 is TGTGCCAGCAGCTTAGTAGGGGACGAGCAGTACTTC.